There are many counts of the clone carrying this T cell receptor (beta chain). Its matching antigen is unknown. This entry comes from a study of beta chain features in type 1 diabetes. The germline gives CDR1 SQVTM, CDR2 ANQGSEA. The trim removed 4 bases at V and 4 bases at J, leaving 2 bases unmatched. The CDR3 totals 14 residues. The entirety of the isolated RNA underwent reverse transcription, so expressed TCRB transcripts were sequenced. Sequenced by immunoSEQ multiplex PCR; TCRdb stores in-frame clones only, minus some. The sample lists over 150,000 clones, roughly 8% occurring once. Study-level points and caveats: Cells expressing TCR highly could be over-represented by cDNA sequencing.

The clonotype comes from a man between 18 and 29 years old in good health. The sequencing sample was made of central memory CD4+ T cells from blood. The genes are TRBV29-1 and TRBJ2-2; 11 bases are a match to TRBD1. The DNA for the CDR3 is TGCAGCGTTGGAGGGACAGGGGGCACCGGGGAGCTGTTTTTT. This translates into CSVGGTGGTGELFF.